Each of the 19 T cell receptor beta chains below was sequenced from the same sample in a study of human T cells and chemical hapten exposure. Each CDR3 protein is one row after TCRdb ran MiXCR on the RACE reads. There are more than 150,000 distinct CDR3 sequences in the sample; nearly 30% occur only once, and 2.5% to 3.5% lies in the top ten. The time point was: pre-sensitization, week 0. As to treatment: therapeutic diphenylcyclopropenone sensitization with weekly scalp DPC. The sample here was whole blood, taken in connection with sensitization to the hapten diphenylcyclopropenone (DPC). These TCRs come from a woman aged 30 to 39 with alopecia areata. Some clones in this sample may be carry-over from other donors' samples.

The rearrangement uses TRBV20-1 and TRBJ1-2; 9 bases match TRBD1. The V gene end was trimmed by 6 bases and the J gene end by 1 base; junction bases not matched to a gene: 3. The CDR3 runs to 13 residues. Germline CDR1 and CDR2: DFQATT and SNEGSKA (reference sequence). For the CDR3, the DNA is TGCAGTGCCCGGACAGGGGTTAACTATGGCTACACCTTC. This encodes CSARTGVNYGYTF.

This clonotype was seen a handful of times. The chain has TRBV9 and TRBJ2-1; D perhaps matches TRBD2 (5 bases). The germline gives CDR1 SGDLS, CDR2 YYNGEE. The CDR3 consists of 16 residues. Trimming shortened V by 2 bases and J by 7 bases, and 19 bases separated the two germline ends. The CDR3 coding sequence is TGTGCCAGCAGCGTCTCCCCGGGGTCGTGGGGAAATGAGCAGTTCTTC. Its translation: CASSVSPGSWGNEQFF.

This clonotype was seen a handful of times. V gene TRBV7-3 combines with J gene TRBJ2-1; 11 bases agree with TRBD2. Germline CDR1 SGHTA, CDR2 FQGTGA. The CDR3 length is 16 residues. The ends lost 2 bases at V and 3 bases at J; junction bases unmatched: 3. CDR3 sequence reads: CASSLFTSGGYNEQFF. The CDR3 DNA reads TGTGCCAGCAGCTTATTCACTAGCGGGGGCTACAATGAGCAGTTCTTC.

The V call is TRBV19, the J call TRBJ2-2; D unresolved. This CDR3 contains 14 residues. The V and J ends lost 11 bases and 5 bases respectively, with 18 bases between them. Germline V CDR1 and CDR2: LNHDA, SQIVND (reference sequence). This CDR3 is CAASKFLGTGELFF. Here the CDR3 DNA reads TGTGCCGCCTCTAAGTTTTTGGGAACCGGGGAGCTGTTTTTT.

The table lists this clonotype with a few counts. This chain uses TRBV6-1 with TRBJ2-7; D is perhaps TRBD2 (5 bases). Germline-derived CDR1 and CDR2 are MNHNS and SASEGT. The CDR3 consists of 14 residues. V gave up 10 bases and J gave up 3 bases, with 19 bases separating them. CDR3 sequence reads: CATDPGTHDYEQYF. DNA of the CDR3: TGTGCCACCGATCCGGGAACACACGACTACGAGCAGTACTTC.

This clonotype came up a few times. The rearrangement uses TRBV29-1 and TRBJ2-3; TRBD1 might be the D (6 bases). Trimming pared 2 bases from V and 10 bases from J, leaving 13 bases between. This CDR3 has 12 residues. Germline V gene lookup returns CDR1 SQVTM and CDR2 ANQGSEA. The CDR3 nucleotides are TGCAGCGTTGAATTTGGGGACACGGCGCAGTATTTT. It codes for CSVEFGDTAQYF.

This clonotype was counted a few times. This chain connects TRBV6-2 or TRBV6-3 to TRBJ1-5; 10 bases map to TRBD1. The CDR3 runs to 14 residues. V shed 5 bases, J shed 7 bases, and the junction held 5 bases outside the gene matches. Germline-derived CDR1 and CDR2 are MNHEY and SVGEGT. Here the CDR3 reads CASSRQGAGQPQHF. CDR3 bases: TGTGCCAGCAGTCGACAGGGGGCTGGACAGCCCCAGCATTTT.

The gene calls are TRBV28 and TRBJ2-3; D unclear. The CDR3 has 14 amino acids. Germline CDR1 reads MDHEN; CDR2 reads SYDVKM. The ends were cut back, 6 bases at V and 1 base at J, with 11 bases in the middle. This CDR3 is CASSLYSGTDTQYF. The CDR3 coding sequence is TGTGCCAGCAGCCTCTACTCGGGCACAGATACGCAGTATTTT. Full variable domain (rest looked up from reference TRBV28 and TRBJ2-3): DVKVTQSSRYLVKRTGEKVFLECVQDMDHENMFWYRQDPGLGLRLIYFSYDVKMKEKGDIPEGYSVSREKKERFSLILESASTNQTSMYLCASSLYSGTDTQYFGPGTRLTVL.

This clonotype was observed a few times. The chain links TRBV7-2 to TRBJ2-7, with TRBD2 matching over 16 bases. The V and J ends lost 1 base and 6 bases, in that order; junction bases with no gene match: 3. Looked up from germline, CDR1 is SGHTA and CDR2 is FQGNSA. The CDR3 runs to 16 residues. The CDR3 nucleotides are TGTGCCAGCAGCTTAGGTGGGACTAGCGGGAGGGTCGAGCAGTACTTC. Protein: CASSLGGTSGRVEQYF.

The chain combines TRBV6-2 or TRBV6-3 with TRBJ2-5; D unclear. The CDR3 totals 12 residues. The germline V gene encodes CDR1 MNHEY and CDR2 SVGEGT. With 5 bases removed from V and 4 bases from J, the gap between germline ends came to 8 bases. Here the CDR3 DNA reads TGTGCCAGCAGTCCCAGTGGAGAGACCCAGTACTTC. It codes for CASSPSGETQYF.

This sequence joins TRBV27 and TRBJ2-7; possibly TRBD1 or TRBD2 for D (5 bases each). V shed 3 bases and J shed 7 bases, with 16 bases lying between them. This CDR3 is built from 14 residues. Germline CDR1 reads MNHEY; CDR2 reads SMNVEV (reference sequence). DNA for the CDR3: TGTGCCAGCAGTTTCCGCGTGGGGGTGTGGGAGCAGTACTTC. Protein product: CASSFRVGVWEQYF.

This clonotype has a handful of counts. The chain employs TRBV19 and TRBJ1-4; perhaps TRBD1 as D (6 bases). This CDR3 is 15 amino acids long. Trimming removed 7 bases from V and 6 bases from J, with 18 bases in between. Germline values: CDR1 LNHDA, CDR2 SQIVND (reference sequence). CDR3 sequence: CASNPGAKSYEKLFF. As DNA, the CDR3 is TGTGCCAGTAACCCAGGGGCCAAAAGCTATGAAAAACTGTTTTTT.

The V and J genes are TRBV3-1 and TRBJ2-1; D not resolved. The CDR3 is 12 amino acids. Between the trimmed V and J ends, which lost 4 bases and 5 bases, there was a span of 6 bases. From germline, CDR1 is LGHDT and CDR2 YNNKEL (reference sequence). The chain's CDR3 is CASSPAHNEQFF. DNA for the CDR3: TGTGCCAGCAGCCCGGCCCACAATGAGCAGTTCTTC.

The J gene is TRBJ1-5, the V gene TRBV27, with D perhaps matching TRBD1 (5 bases). V was trimmed by 6 bases and J by 6 bases, leaving 9 bases between them. CDR1 is MNHEY, CDR2 SMNVEV, per germline (reference sequence). The CDR3 length is 12 residues. The CDR3 nucleotides are TGTGCCAGCAGCCAGGGAGGTCAGCCCCAGCATTTT. As protein: CASSQGGQPQHF.

Only a few counts were recorded for this clonotype. The rearrangement links TRBV2 to TRBJ1-1; 7 positions match TRBD1. CDR1 and CDR2 from the germline V gene are SNHLY and FYNNEI. The junction had 16 bases not matched to a gene; V was cut back by 8 bases and J by 7 bases. The CDR3 contains 15 residues. CDR3 in amino acids: CASPSPGPGGIEAFF. The CDR3 DNA reads TGTGCCAGCCCATCCCCGGGACCAGGGGGGATTGAAGCTTTCTTT.

This clonotype has at least ten counts. V usage is TRBV9 and J usage is TRBJ1-2, with D unclear. The CDR3 spans 13 residues. The germline V and J ends were trimmed by 0 bases and 3 bases, with 6 bases remaining between them. Germline V gene lookup returns CDR1 SGDLS and CDR2 YYNGEE. The CDR3 loop reads CASSVADHYGYTF. The CDR3 DNA reads TGTGCCAGCAGCGTAGCAGACCACTATGGCTACACCTTC.

In its sample, this clonotype was seen a few times. The genes are TRBV28 and TRBJ1-2, with D perhaps TRBD1 (5 bases). V lost 5 bases and J lost 2, with 12 bases in between. The CDR3 has 14 amino acids. The germline V gene encodes CDR1 MDHEN and CDR2 SYDVKM. Here the CDR3 reads CASSPGTANYGYTF. In nucleotides, the CDR3 is TGTGCCAGCAGTCCCGGGACGGCGAACTATGGCTACACCTTC.

The chain combines TRBV29-1 with TRBJ1-2; a possible D gene is TRBD1 (5 bases). The CDR3 contains 14 residues. Trimming stripped 6 bases from V and 2 bases from J, with 16 bases between. Germline V CDR1 and CDR2: SQVTM, ANQGSEA. In DNA form, the CDR3 reads TGCAGCGTGTCGTACTGGGACCGAAACTATGGCTACACCTTC. Encoded protein: CSVSYWDRNYGYTF. The variable domain in full, completed from reference TRBV29-1 and TRBJ1-2, reads SAVISQKPSRDICQRGTSLTIQCQVDSQVTMMFWYRQQPGQSLTLIATANQGSEATYESGFVIDKFPISRPNLTFSTLTVSNMSPEDSSIYLCSVSYWDRNYGYTFGSGTRLTVV.

This sequence joins TRBV6-5 and TRBJ2-3; D tentatively fits TRBD1 or TRBD2 (5 bases each). CDR1 and CDR2 from the germline V gene are MNHEY and SVGAGI. Trimming cost V 5 bases and J 4 bases, with 10 bases left between them. The CDR3 sequence is 13 residues long. CDR3 coding DNA: TGTGCCAGCAGTGGGGGAACAGCAGATACGCAGTATTTT. Translated: CASSGGTADTQYF.